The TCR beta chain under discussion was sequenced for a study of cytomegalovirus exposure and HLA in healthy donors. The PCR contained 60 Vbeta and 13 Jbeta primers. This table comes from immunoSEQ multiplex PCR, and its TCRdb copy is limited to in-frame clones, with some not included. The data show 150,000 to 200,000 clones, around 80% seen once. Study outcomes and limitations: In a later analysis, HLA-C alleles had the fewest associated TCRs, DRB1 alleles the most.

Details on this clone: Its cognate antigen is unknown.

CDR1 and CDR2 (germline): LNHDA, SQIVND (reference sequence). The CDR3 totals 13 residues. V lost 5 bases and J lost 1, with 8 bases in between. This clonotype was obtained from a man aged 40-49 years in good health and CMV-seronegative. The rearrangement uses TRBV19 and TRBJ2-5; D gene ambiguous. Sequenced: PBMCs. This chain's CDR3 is CASSWRSQETQYF. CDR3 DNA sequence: TGTGCCAGTAGTTGGCGGAGCCAAGAGACCCAGTACTTC.